This T cell receptor beta chain was retrieved from a study of identifying expanded T cells in peripheral blood. Healthy donors had no documented immune events, such as infections, while sampled. The germline CDR1 and CDR2 sequences are MNHNY and SVGAGI (reference sequence). The CDR3 contains 14 residues. The V gene lost 5 bases and the J gene lost 4 bases, with 14 bases spanning the gap. The repertoire was sequenced with immunoSEQ multiplex PCR; TCRdb's copy has only in-frame clones and lacks some. The table has 120,000 or so clones, about 80% seen once. Sequencing was performed on blood. The chain links TRBV6-6 to TRBJ1-2, with D perhaps matching TRBD1 (5 bases). This receptor was taken from a person aged 18-70 years in good health. This chain's CDR3 is CASSPDLRGYGYTF. DNA for the CDR3: TGTGCCAGCAGTCCGGACCTTAGGGGCTATGGCTACACCTTC.